These T cell receptor beta chains were read from a single sample in a study of blood T cell repertoires in COVID-19. Profiling relied on immunoSEQ multiplex PCR, and the TCRdb table lists in-frame clones only, not all of them. Of some 330,000 clones in the sample, around 87% were seen once. The specimen sequenced was PBMCs or T cells enriched from blood (not recorded which). All receptors come from a man aged 35-49 years in a cohort exposed to, infected with or recovered from COVID-19 (not recorded which). Each CDR3 is given with its conserved first and last residue. Fields, in order: clone size, D gene, J gene, V gene, CDR3 DNA, CDR3 protein. The D gene is left open where the match is weak. A row's size may be missing; if present it is once, few, many or a size class.

size: many
D: -
J: TRBJ1-3
V: TRBV5-4
DNA: TGTGCCAGCAGCTTGGCCCCCCGCTCTGGAAACACCATATATTTT
CDR3: CASSLAPRSGNTIYF

size: -
D: TRBD1
J: TRBJ2-4
V: TRBV7-9
DNA: TGTGCCAGCAGGAAGGGGGCCGCCAAAAACATTCAGTACTTC
CDR3: CASRKGAAKNIQYF

size: -
D: -
J: TRBJ1-6
V: TRBV2
DNA: TGTGCCAGCAGTGGACAGGCCTCCTATAATTCACCCCTCCACTTT
CDR3: CASSGQASYNSPLHF

size: -
D: -
J: TRBJ1-5
V: TRBV2
DNA: TGTGCCAGCAGCGGAGGGAGTGGGAATCAGCCCCAGCATTTT
CDR3: CASSGGSGNQPQHF

size: few
D: TRBD2
J: TRBJ2-5
V: TRBV6-4
DNA: TGTGCCAGCAGTGAGGTAGCGGGCGGCCAAGAGACCCAGTACTTC
CDR3: CASSEVAGGQETQYF

size: -
D: TRBD1
J: TRBJ1-5
V: TRBV24-1
DNA: TGTGCCACCAGTGATTTTGGGGGACAGAGAATGCATTTT
CDR3: CATSDFGGQRMHF

size: -
D: -
J: TRBJ1-1
V: TRBV2
DNA: TGTGCCAGCAGTGAAGGGAACAGGCTGAACACTGAAGCTTTCTTT
CDR3: CASSEGNRLNTEAFF

size: once
D: -
J: TRBJ1-2
V: TRBV5-5
DNA: TGTGCCAGCAGCTTGGTGACCGGGACACCTAACTATGGCTACACCTTC
CDR3: CASSLVTGTPNYGYTF

size: -
D: -
J: TRBJ2-7
V: TRBV27
DNA: TGTGCCAGCAGTTCGAGAAGGGGGGAGCAGTACTTC
CDR3: CASSSRRGEQYF

size: -
D: TRBD1
J: TRBJ1-4
V: TRBV28
DNA: TGTGCCAGCAGCCTTCAGACAGGGGTAGGAGAAAAACTGTTTTTT
CDR3: CASSLQTGVGEKLFF

size: -
D: -
J: TRBJ2-1
V: TRBV25-1
DNA: TGTGCCAGCGGCAGACAGACCTACAATGAGCAGTTCTTC
CDR3: CASGRQTYNEQFF

size: -
D: TRBD2
J: TRBJ2-5
V: TRBV5-1
DNA: TGCGCCAGCGATCTAGCGGGAGGGGGACAAGAGACCCAGTACTTC
CDR3: CASDLAGGGQETQYF

size: -
D: TRBD2
J: TRBJ2-2
V: TRBV11-3
DNA: TGTGCCAGCAGCCGCGGGAGTCCCACCGGGGAGCTGTTTTTT
CDR3: CASSRGSPTGELFF

size: -
D: -
J: TRBJ1-1
V: TRBV7-2
DNA: TGTGCCAGCAGCTTAGGATCGACAGTGAACACTGAAGCTTTCTTT
CDR3: CASSLGSTVNTEAFF

size: -
D: -
J: TRBJ2-7
V: TRBV6-5
DNA: TGTGCCAGCAGTTACTCCGATCAGGGCTACGAGCAGTACTTC
CDR3: CASSYSDQGYEQYF

size: -
D: TRBD1
J: TRBJ1-4
V: TRBV6-5
DNA: TGTGCCAGCAGAAACTCCGGGACAGGGGATGAAAAACTGTTTTTT
CDR3: CASRNSGTGDEKLFF

size: once
D: -
J: TRBJ2-3
V: TRBV28
DNA: TGTGCCAGCAGGGAACAGGATACAGATACGCAGTATTTT
CDR3: CASREQDTDTQYF

size: once
D: -
J: TRBJ2-6
V: TRBV5-1
DNA: TGCGCCAGCACACGGGATCAGGCCGGGGCCAACGTCCTGACTTTC
CDR3: CASTRDQAGANVLTF

size: -
D: -
J: TRBJ2-4
V: TRBV6-5
DNA: TGTGCCAGCAGTACCGACAGGACCGCCAAAAACATTCAGTACTTC
CDR3: CASSTDRTAKNIQYF

size: -
D: -
J: TRBJ1-5
V: TRBV2
DNA: TGTGCCAGCAGTATGGGGGGTTCTGGCAATCAGCCCCAGCATTTT
CDR3: CASSMGGSGNQPQHF

size: -
D: -
J: TRBJ1-4
V: TRBV5-1
DNA: TGCGCCAGCAGCTTGGAGGGTAGGGGAACTAATGAAAAACTGTTTTTT
CDR3: CASSLEGRGTNEKLFF

size: -
D: TRBD1
J: TRBJ2-7
V: TRBV6-5
DNA: TGTGCCAGCACCCGAGGACAGGACCTTTCCTACGAGCAGTACTTC
CDR3: CASTRGQDLSYEQYF

size: -
D: -
J: TRBJ1-1
V: TRBV6-6
DNA: TGTGCCAGCAGTCTTCCAGGGGAGAACACTGAAGCTTTCTTT
CDR3: CASSLPGENTEAFF

size: -
D: -
J: TRBJ2-7
V: TRBV28
DNA: TGTGCCAGCAACGGGGGCTACGAGCAGTACTTC
CDR3: CASNGGYEQYF

size: -
D: TRBD2
J: TRBJ2-1
V: TRBV15
DNA: TGTGCCACCAGCCCCTGGACTAGCGGGAGGTCCTACAATGAGCAGTTCTTC
CDR3: CATSPWTSGRSYNEQFF

size: -
D: TRBD2
J: TRBJ2-3
V: TRBV6-5
DNA: TGTGCCAGCAGCTTAGCGGGAGGGCCCCGGAATACGCAGTATTTT
CDR3: CASSLAGGPRNTQYF

size: -
D: TRBD2
J: TRBJ2-2
V: TRBV5-1
DNA: TGCGCCAGCAGCCCGTTAGCGGGAGTGGAATCTCGGGAGCTGTTTTTT
CDR3: CASSPLAGVESRELFF

size: few
D: TRBD1
J: TRBJ1-2
V: TRBV5-1
DNA: TGCGCCAGCAGCCCCCAGTCGGGGGACAGGGGCGTTCACACCTTC
CDR3: CASSPQSGDRGVHTF

size: -
D: -
J: TRBJ2-2
V: TRBV24-1
DNA: TGTGCCACCAGTGAAGATGGGTCGGGCACCGGGGAGCTGTTTTTT
CDR3: CATSEDGSGTGELFF

size: -
D: TRBD1
J: TRBJ2-2
V: TRBV7-9
DNA: TGTGCCAGCAGCTTCTCCGGGACAGGGACCGGGGAGCTGTTTTTT
CDR3: CASSFSGTGTGELFF

size: -
D: -
J: TRBJ2-4
V: TRBV6-5
DNA: TGTGCCAGCAGTTACGTAGGACAACCTCGGCTGAACTTC
CDR3: CASSYVGQPRLNF

size: -
D: -
J: TRBJ2-7
V: TRBV21-1
DNA: TGTGCCAGCAGCGCATGGACTAGGTCCAATCACGAGCAGTACTTC
CDR3: CASSAWTRSNHEQYF

size: -
D: TRBD1
J: TRBJ2-1
V: TRBV29-1
DNA: TGCAGCGTCGCCGGGGTAACCCGGGACAGGGGGTTTGGTGAGCAGTTCTTC
CDR3: CSVAGVTRDRGFGEQFF

size: once
D: TRBD1
J: TRBJ2-7
V: TRBV2
DNA: TGTGCCAGCAGGGGACAGGGATTCGGCGAGCAGTACTTC
CDR3: CASRGQGFGEQYF

size: few
D: TRBD2
J: TRBJ2-2
V: TRBV20-1
DNA: TGCAGTGCTAGTCGCGGGGGAACCACCGGGGAGCTGTTTTTT
CDR3: CSASRGGTTGELFF

size: -
D: -
J: TRBJ2-2
V: TRBV5-4
DNA: TGTGCCAGCAGCTTGGACAACAGGGTGGACACCGGGGAGCTGTTTTTT
CDR3: CASSLDNRVDTGELFF

size: once
D: -
J: TRBJ2-7
V: TRBV11-3
DNA: TGTGCCAGCAGCAACCGACAAGGAGGGTTCTCCGAGCAGTACTTC
CDR3: CASSNRQGGFSEQYF

size: -
D: -
J: TRBJ1-1
V: TRBV5-6
DNA: TGTGCCAGCAGCTTGGAGCAGGCTTTTGAAGCTTTCTTT
CDR3: CASSLEQAFEAFF

size: -
D: TRBD2
J: TRBJ2-3
V: TRBV4-1
DNA: TGCGCCAGCAGCCAAGATCGGACGCGTTCGGGGGGTCTCGCAGATACGCAGTATTTT
CDR3: CASSQDRTRSGGLADTQYF

size: -
D: -
J: TRBJ2-1
V: TRBV21-1
DNA: TGTGCCAGCAGCGCACCCCCGGGAGCCACCTACAATGAGCAGTTCTTC
CDR3: CASSAPPGATYNEQFF

size: -
D: TRBD2
J: TRBJ2-1
V: TRBV19
DNA: TGTGCCAGTAGTATAGGGCTGGGGACTAGCGGGAGTGTCGGGTTCTACAATGAGCAGTTCTTC
CDR3: CASSIGLGTSGSVGFYNEQFF

size: -
D: -
J: TRBJ1-2
V: TRBV28
DNA: TGTGCCAGCAGTTCACCCTCAGGGGGCTACACCTTC
CDR3: CASSSPSGGYTF

size: -
D: TRBD1
J: TRBJ1-2
V: TRBV5-1
DNA: TGCGCCAGCTCCAATGTACAGGGGGCCGTTCACTATGGCTACACCTTC
CDR3: CASSNVQGAVHYGYTF

size: -
D: TRBD1
J: TRBJ2-2
V: TRBV25-1
DNA: TGTGCCAGCAGACCCGACAGGGGCACCGGGGAGCTGTTTTTT
CDR3: CASRPDRGTGELFF

size: -
D: -
J: TRBJ1-5
V: TRBV12-5
DNA: TGTGCTAGTGGAACCGGGACAATAAATCAGCCCCAGCATTTT
CDR3: CASGTGTINQPQHF

size: -
D: -
J: TRBJ1-1
V: TRBV2
DNA: TGTGCCAGCACCCAGTCCGAAAACACTGAAGCTTTCTTT
CDR3: CASTQSENTEAFF

size: -
D: TRBD2
J: TRBJ2-1
V: TRBV7-9
DNA: TGTGCCAGCAGCCTGACTAGCGGGGGATACAATGAGCAGTTCTTC
CDR3: CASSLTSGGYNEQFF

size: -
D: TRBD2
J: TRBJ2-3
V: TRBV10-1
DNA: TGCGCCAGCAGGCCGGGACTAGCGGGAAATACGCAGTATTTT
CDR3: CASRPGLAGNTQYF

size: -
D: TRBD2
J: TRBJ2-3
V: TRBV18
DNA: TGTGCCAGCTCACCAATTTCCCTAGCGGGACGGATAGGAGATACGCAGTATTTT
CDR3: CASSPISLAGRIGDTQYF

size: -
D: TRBD2
J: TRBJ2-1
V: TRBV5-4
DNA: TGTGCCAGCAGTCGATCTAGCGGGGTAGTTTCCTACAATGAGCAGTTCTTC
CDR3: CASSRSSGVVSYNEQFF

size: once
D: TRBD1
J: TRBJ1-2
V: TRBV28
DNA: TGTGCCAGCAGTTTATCCAGGGGGCTCGGTGGCTACACCTTC
CDR3: CASSLSRGLGGYTF

size: -
D: TRBD1
J: TRBJ1-2
V: TRBV7-9
DNA: TGTGCCAGCAGCCACGGAGGGGCAGGGGGATATGGCTACACCTTC
CDR3: CASSHGGAGGYGYTF

size: -
D: TRBD2
J: TRBJ2-5
V: TRBV3-1/TRBV3-2
DNA: TGTGCCAGCAGCCTACGGGGCGCTAGCGGGGGCCAAGAGACCCAGTACTTC
CDR3: CASSLRGASGGQETQYF

size: -
D: -
J: TRBJ2-5
V: TRBV11-2
DNA: TGTGCCAGCAGCTTAGATATGGTAGTGGAGACCCAGTACTTC
CDR3: CASSLDMVVETQYF

size: -
D: TRBD1
J: TRBJ2-3
V: TRBV28
DNA: TGTGCCAGCACCCTCGCACAGGGGTTGGCAGATACGCAGTATTTT
CDR3: CASTLAQGLADTQYF

size: -
D: -
J: TRBJ2-5
V: TRBV5-1
DNA: TGCGCCAGCAGGTCAGGCGGGGAGACCCAGTACTTC
CDR3: CASRSGGETQYF

size: once
D: TRBD1
J: TRBJ2-4
V: TRBV6-2/TRBV6-3
DNA: TGTGCCAGCAGTTATGTACGACAGGGGGACGCAGCCAAAAACATTCAGTACTTC
CDR3: CASSYVRQGDAAKNIQYF

size: -
D: -
J: TRBJ1-5
V: TRBV19
DNA: TGTGCCAGTAGTATCGTGCAGGGTTTGGGTCAGCCCCAGCATTTT
CDR3: CASSIVQGLGQPQHF

size: once
D: TRBD2
J: TRBJ2-2
V: TRBV27
DNA: TGTGCCAGCAGTCTCCTCGGGCTAGCGGGAGACGGTCCTGGCGGGGAGCTGTTTTTT
CDR3: CASSLLGLAGDGPGGELFF